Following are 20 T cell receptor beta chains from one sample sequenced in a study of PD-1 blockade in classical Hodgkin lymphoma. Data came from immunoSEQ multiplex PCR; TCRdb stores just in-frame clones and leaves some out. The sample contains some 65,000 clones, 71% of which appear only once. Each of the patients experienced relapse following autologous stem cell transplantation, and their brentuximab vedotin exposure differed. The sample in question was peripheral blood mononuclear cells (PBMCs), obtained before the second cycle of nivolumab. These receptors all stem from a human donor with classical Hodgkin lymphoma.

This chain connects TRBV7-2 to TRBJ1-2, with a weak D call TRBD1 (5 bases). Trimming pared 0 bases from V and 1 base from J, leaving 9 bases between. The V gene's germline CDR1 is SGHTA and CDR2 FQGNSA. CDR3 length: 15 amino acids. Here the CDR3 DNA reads TGTGCCAGCAGCTTAGCCGCGGACATTAACTATGGCTACACCTTC. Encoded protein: CASSLAADINYGYTF.

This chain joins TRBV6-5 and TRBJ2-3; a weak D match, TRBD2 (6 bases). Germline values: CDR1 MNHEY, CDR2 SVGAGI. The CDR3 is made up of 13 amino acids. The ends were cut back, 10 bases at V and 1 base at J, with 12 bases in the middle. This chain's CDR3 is CATVAVGTDTQYF. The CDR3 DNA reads TGTGCCACCGTAGCGGTGGGCACAGATACGCAGTATTTT.

The CDR3 region has the DNA TGTGCCAGCAGCTTAACTGGGCTTCGATATGGCTACACCTTC. The encoded protein is CASSLTGLRYGYTF. V and J are TRBV7-2 and TRBJ1-2, with D unresolved. Germline V gene sequence: CDR1 SGHTA, CDR2 FQGNSA. With 2 bases removed from V and 5 bases from J, the gap between germline ends came to 12 bases. The CDR3 spans 14 residues.

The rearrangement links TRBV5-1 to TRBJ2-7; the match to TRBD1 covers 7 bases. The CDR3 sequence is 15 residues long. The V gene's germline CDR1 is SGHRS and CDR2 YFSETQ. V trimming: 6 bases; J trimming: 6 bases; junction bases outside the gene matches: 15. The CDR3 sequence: CASTTQGPSSGEQYF. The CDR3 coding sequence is TGCGCCAGCACTACACAGGGGCCGAGTTCGGGCGAGCAGTACTTC. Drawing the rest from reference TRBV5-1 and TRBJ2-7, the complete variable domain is KAGVTQTPRYLIKTRGQQVTLSCSPISGHRSVSWYQQTPGQGLQFLFEYFSETQRNKGNFPGRFSGRQFSNSRSEMNVSTLELGDSALYLCASTTQGPSSGEQYFGPGTRLTVT.

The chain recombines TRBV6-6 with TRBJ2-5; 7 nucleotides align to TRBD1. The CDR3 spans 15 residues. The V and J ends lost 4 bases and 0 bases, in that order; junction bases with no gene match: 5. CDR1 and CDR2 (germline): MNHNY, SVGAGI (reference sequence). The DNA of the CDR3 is TGTGCCAGCAGTTCCTCGGGACAGTACCAAGAGACCCAGTACTTC. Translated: CASSSSGQYQETQYF.

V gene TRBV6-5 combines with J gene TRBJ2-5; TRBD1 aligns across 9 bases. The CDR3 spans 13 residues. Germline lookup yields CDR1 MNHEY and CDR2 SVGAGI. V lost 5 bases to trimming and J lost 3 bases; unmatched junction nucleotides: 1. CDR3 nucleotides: TGTGCCAGCAGTCGGACAGGGGAAGAGACCCAGTACTTC. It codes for CASSRTGEETQYF.

The DNA for the CDR3 is TGTGCCAGTAGTATAGCCGGGCAGACATCCTACGAGCAGTACTTC. Translation gives CASSIAGQTSYEQYF. The J gene is TRBJ2-7, the V gene TRBV19; D remains unclear. The V gene's germline CDR1 is LNHDA and CDR2 SQIVND (reference sequence). Trimming left V 1 base short and J 1 base short, with 11 bases between. The CDR3 covers 15 residues. Combining the CDR3 with reference TRBV19 and TRBJ2-7 gives the whole variable domain DGGITQSPKYLFRKEGQNVTLSCEQNLNHDAMYWYRQDPGQGLRLIYYSQIVNDFQKGDIAEGYSVSREKKESFPLTVTSAQKNPTAFYLCASSIAGQTSYEQYFGPGTRLTVT.

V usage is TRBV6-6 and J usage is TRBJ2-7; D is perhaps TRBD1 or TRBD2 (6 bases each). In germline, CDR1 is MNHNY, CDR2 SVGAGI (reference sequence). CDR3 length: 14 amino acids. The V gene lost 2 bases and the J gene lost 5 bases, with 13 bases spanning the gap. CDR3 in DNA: TGTGCCAGCAGTTACGGGGGGCCCCCGGACGAGCAGTACTTC. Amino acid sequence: CASSYGGPPDEQYF.

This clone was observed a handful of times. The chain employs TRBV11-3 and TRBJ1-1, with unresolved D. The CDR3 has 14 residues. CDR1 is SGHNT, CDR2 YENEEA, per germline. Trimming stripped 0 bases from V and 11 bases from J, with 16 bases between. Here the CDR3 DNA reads TGTGCCAGCAGCTTAGATCTGGCAGGTGGAAAGGCTTTCTTT. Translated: CASSLDLAGGKAFF.

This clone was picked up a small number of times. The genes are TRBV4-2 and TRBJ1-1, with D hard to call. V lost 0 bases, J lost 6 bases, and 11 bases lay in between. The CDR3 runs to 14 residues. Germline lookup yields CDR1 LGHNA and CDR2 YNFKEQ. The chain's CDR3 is CASSQEVAQAEAFF. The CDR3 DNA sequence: TGTGCCAGCAGCCAAGAAGTCGCCCAGGCTGAAGCTTTCTTT.

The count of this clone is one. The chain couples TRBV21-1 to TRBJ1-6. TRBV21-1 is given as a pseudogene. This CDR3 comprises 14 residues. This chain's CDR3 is CASSPGLGNSPLHF. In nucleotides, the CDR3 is TGTGCCAGCAGCCCCGGACTGGGGAATTCACCCCTCCACTTT.

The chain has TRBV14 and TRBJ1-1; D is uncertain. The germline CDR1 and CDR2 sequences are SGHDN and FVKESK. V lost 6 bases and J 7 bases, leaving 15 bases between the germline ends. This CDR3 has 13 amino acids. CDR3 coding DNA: TGTGCCAGCAGTCCAAGCGGAGGGCTTGAAGCTTTCTTT. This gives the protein CASSPSGGLEAFF.

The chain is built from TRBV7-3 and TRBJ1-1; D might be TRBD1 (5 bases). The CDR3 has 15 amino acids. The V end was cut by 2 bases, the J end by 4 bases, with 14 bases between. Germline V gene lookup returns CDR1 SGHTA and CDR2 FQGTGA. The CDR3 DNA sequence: TGTGCCAGCAGCTTAGGATTGGGGGGATCCACTGAAGCTTTCTTT. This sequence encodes CASSLGLGGSTEAFF.

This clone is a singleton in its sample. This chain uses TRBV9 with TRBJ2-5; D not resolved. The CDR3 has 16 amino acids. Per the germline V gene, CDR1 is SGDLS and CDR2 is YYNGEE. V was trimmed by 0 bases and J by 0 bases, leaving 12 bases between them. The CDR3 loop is CASSVGAASYQETQYF. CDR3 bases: TGTGCCAGCAGCGTAGGGGCAGCGTCGTACCAAGAGACCCAGTACTTC.

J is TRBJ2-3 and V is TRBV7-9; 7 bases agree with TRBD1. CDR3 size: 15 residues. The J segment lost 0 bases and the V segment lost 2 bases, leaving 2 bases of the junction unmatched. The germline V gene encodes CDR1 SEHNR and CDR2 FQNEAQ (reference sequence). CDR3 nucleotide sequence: TGTGCCAGCAGCTTATCCAGGGGGAGCACAGATACGCAGTATTTT. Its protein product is CASSLSRGSTDTQYF.

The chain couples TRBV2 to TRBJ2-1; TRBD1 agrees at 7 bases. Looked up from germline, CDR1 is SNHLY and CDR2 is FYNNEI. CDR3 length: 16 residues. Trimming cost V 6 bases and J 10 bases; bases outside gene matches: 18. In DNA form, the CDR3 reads TGTGCCAGCAGCGTCCTTCCCGGGACAGCTGGGGGAGAGCAGTTCTTC. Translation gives CASSVLPGTAGGEQFF.

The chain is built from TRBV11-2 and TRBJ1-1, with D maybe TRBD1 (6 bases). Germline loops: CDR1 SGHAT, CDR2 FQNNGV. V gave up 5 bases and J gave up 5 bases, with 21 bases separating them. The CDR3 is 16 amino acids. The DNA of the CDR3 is TGTGCCAGCAGCACTCTACGGACAGACGGAGGGACTGAAGCTTTCTTT. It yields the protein CASSTLRTDGGTEAFF.

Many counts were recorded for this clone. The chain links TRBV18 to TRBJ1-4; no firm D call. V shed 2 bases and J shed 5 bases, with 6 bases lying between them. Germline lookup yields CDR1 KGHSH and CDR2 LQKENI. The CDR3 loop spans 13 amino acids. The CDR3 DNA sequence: TGTGCCAGCTCACCAGTGGGAAATGAAAAACTGTTTTTT. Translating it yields CASSPVGNEKLFF.

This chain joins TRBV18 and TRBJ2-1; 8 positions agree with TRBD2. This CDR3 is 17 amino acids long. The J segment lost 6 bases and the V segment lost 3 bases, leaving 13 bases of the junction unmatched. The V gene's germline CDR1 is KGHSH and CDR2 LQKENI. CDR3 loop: CASSPRGASGSGNEQFF. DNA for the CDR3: TGTGCCAGCTCACCCCGGGGGGCTAGCGGGTCGGGCAATGAGCAGTTCTTC. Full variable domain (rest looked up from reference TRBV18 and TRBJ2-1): NAGVMQNPRHLVRRRGQEARLRCSPMKGHSHVYWYRQLPEEGLKFMVYLQKENIIDESGMPKERFSAEFPKEGPSILRIQQVVRGDSAAYFCASSPRGASGSGNEQFFGPGTRLTVL.

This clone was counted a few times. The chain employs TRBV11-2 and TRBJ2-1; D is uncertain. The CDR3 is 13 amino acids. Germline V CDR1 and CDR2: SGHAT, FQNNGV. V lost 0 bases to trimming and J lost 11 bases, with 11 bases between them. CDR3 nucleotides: TGTGCCAGCAGCTTAGATCCCGGGTCACAGCAGTTCTTC. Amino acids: CASSLDPGSQQFF. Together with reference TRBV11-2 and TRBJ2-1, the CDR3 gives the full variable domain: EAGVAQSPRYKIIEKRQSVAFWCNPISGHATLYWYQQILGQGPKLLIQFQNNGVVDDSQLPKDRFSAERLKGVDSTLKIQPAKLEDSAVYLCASSLDPGSQQFFGPGTRLTVL.